This T cell receptor beta chain came from a study of cytomegalovirus exposure and HLA in healthy donors. Produced via immunoSEQ multiplex PCR; TCRdb's table is partial and in-frame only. Among about 190,000 clones listed, around four fifths were seen once. Germline trimming cut 2 bases from V and 0 bases from J; bases unmatched to any gene: 0. Germline-derived CDR1 and CDR2 are SGHDN and FVKESK. This CDR3 has 15 residues. This receptor was obtained from a man younger than 35 in good health and CMV-seropositive. Sequences were obtained from PBMCs. The chain joins TRBV14 to TRBJ2-2; 7 bases match TRBD2. The CDR3 DNA reads as TGTGCCAGCAGCCAACTAGCGGCGAACACCGGGGAGCTGTTTTTT. Its protein product is CASSQLAANTGELFF.